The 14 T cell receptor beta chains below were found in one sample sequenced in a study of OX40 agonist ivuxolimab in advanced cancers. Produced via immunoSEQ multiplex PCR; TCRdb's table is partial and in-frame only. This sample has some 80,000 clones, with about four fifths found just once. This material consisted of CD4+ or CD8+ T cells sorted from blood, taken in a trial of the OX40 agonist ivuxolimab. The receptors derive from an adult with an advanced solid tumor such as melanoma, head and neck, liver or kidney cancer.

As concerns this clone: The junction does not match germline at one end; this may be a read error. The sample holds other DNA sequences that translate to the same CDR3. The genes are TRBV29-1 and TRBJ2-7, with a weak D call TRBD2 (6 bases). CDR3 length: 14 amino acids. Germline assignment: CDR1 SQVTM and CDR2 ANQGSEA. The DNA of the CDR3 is TGCAGCGCCTCGGGAGCCGACAGCTCCTATGAGCAGTACTTC. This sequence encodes CSASGADSSYEQYF.

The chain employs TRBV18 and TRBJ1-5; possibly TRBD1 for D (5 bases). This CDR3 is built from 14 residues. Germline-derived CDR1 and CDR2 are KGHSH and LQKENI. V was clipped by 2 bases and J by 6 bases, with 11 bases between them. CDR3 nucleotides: TGTGCCAGCTCACCAGGGGACGAGATTCAGCCCCAGCATTTT. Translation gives CASSPGDEIQPQHF.

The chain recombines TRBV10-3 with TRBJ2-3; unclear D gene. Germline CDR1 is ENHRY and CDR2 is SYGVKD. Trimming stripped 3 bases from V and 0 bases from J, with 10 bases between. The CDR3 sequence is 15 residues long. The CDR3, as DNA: TGTGCCATCAGTGACAGCAAAACTAGCACAGATACGCAGTATTTT. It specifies CAISDSKTSTDTQYF.

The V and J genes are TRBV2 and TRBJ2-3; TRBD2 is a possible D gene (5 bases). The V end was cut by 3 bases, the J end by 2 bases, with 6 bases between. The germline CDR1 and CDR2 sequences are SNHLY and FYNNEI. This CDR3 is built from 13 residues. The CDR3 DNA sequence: TGTGCCAGCAGTGAGGAGGCCACAGATACGCAGTATTTT. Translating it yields CASSEEATDTQYF.

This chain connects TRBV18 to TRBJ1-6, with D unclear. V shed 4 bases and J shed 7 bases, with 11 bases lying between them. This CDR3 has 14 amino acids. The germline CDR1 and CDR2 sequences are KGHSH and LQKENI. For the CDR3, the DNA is TGTGCCAGCTCACTGGACTTTTACAATTCACCCCTCCACTTT. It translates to CASSLDFYNSPLHF.

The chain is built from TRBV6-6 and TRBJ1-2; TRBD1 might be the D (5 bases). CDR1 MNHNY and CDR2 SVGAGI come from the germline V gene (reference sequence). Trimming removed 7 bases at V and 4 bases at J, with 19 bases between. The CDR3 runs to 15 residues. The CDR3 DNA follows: TGTGCCAGCAACGCCCTCTGGGGGGACTCCTATGGCTACACCTTC. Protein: CASNALWGDSYGYTF.

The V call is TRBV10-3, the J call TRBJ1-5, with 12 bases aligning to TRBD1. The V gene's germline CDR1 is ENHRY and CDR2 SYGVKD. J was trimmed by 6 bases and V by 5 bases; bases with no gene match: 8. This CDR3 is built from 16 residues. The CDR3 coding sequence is TGTGCCATCAGTCCTACGGGACAGGGGGCGATTCAGCCCCAGCATTTT. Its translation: CAISPTGQGAIQPQHF.

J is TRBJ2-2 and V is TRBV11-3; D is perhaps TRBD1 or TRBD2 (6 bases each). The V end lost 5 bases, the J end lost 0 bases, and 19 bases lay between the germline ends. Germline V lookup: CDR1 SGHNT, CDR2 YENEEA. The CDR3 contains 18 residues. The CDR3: CASSPVGGSPTNTGELFF. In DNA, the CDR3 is TGTGCCAGCAGCCCAGTAGGGGGGTCCCCTACGAACACCGGGGAGCTGTTTTTT.

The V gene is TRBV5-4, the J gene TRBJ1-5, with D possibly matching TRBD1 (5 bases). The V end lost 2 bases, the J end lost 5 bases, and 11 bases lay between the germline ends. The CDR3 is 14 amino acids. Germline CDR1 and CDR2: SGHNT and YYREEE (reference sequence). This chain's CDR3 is CASSLSGGDQPQHF. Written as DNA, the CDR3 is TGTGCCAGCAGCTTATCGGGGGGTGATCAGCCCCAGCATTTT.

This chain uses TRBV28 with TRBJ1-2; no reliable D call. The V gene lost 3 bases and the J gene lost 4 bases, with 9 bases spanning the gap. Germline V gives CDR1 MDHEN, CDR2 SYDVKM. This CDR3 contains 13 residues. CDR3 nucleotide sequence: TGTGCCAGCAGTTTTCTGGGTTTCTATGGCTACACCTTC. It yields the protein CASSFLGFYGYTF.

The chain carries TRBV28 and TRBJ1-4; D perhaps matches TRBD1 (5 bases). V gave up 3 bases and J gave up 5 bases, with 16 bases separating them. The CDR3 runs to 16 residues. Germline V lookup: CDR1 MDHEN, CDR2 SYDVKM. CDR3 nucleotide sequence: TGTGCCAGCAGTTTTTACCCCGGGACCTTGAATGAAAAACTGTTTTTT. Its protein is CASSFYPGTLNEKLFF.

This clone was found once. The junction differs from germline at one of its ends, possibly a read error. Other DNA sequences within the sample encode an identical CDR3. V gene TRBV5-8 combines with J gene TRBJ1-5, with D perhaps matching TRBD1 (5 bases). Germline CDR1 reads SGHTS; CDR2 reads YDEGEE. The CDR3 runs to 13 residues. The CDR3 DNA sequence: TGTGCCAGTAGCTTGGAGAGGGGAGGGCCCCAGCATTTT. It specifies CASSLERGGPQHF.

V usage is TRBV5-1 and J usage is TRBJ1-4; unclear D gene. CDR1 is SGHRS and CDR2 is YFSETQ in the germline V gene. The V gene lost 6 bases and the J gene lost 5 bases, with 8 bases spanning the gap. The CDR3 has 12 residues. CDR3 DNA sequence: TGCGCCAGCAAGGATCAGAATGAAAAACTGTTTTTT. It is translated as CASKDQNEKLFF.

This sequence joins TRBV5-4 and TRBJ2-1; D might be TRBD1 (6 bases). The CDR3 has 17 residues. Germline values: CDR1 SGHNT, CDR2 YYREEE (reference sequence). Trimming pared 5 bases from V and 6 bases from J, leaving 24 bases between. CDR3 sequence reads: CASSKAGVPSLANEQFF. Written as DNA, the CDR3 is TGTGCCAGCAGTAAGGCAGGGGTGCCATCCCTCGCCAATGAGCAGTTCTTC.